These T cell receptor beta chains were read from a single sample in a study of regulatory T cells in long-lasting Graves disease. TCRdb analysed the multiplex PCR reads with MiXCR anew, one entry per CDR3 protein. The sample lists approximately 560,000 distinct CDR3 sequences, about 16% seen once, with about 11% in the top ten. These records were also assigned to another study, of T cells in Graves' hyperthyroidism and ophthalmopathy.

The sample was peripheral blood mononuclear cells (PBMCs), taken at new diagnosis, from a patient treated with antithyroid drugs. The receptors shown here come from a man between 18 and 29 years old with Graves disease. Both conserved end residues are part of each CDR3. D genes are given only for firm matches. Expanded clones get a size class; other rows say once, few or many, or leave the size out.

j_call d_call v_call clone_size cdr3_nt cdr3_aa
TRBJ2-7 NA TRBV12-3/TRBV12-4 many TGTGCCAGCAGCCCACTCTTGGGGGACTACGAGCAGTACTTC CASSPLLGDYEQYF
TRBJ2-5 TRBD2 TRBV27 NA TGTGCCAGCAGTCGAAGACTAGCAGGGGAGACCCAGTACTTC CASSRRLAGETQYF
TRBJ2-7 NA TRBV4-1 NA TGCGCCAGCAGCCACGGATCTAGGCAATCCTACGAGCAGTACTTC CASSHGSRQSYEQYF
TRBJ2-3 TRBD2 TRBV28 many TGTGCCAGCAAAGGACTAGCGGGAACTAGCACAGATACGCAGTATTTT CASKGLAGTSTDTQYF
TRBJ2-1 NA TRBV4-1 few TGCGCCAGCAGCCAAGCCGGCGGGGCTGGCAATGAGCAGTTCTTC CASSQAGGAGNEQFF
TRBJ1-1 TRBD1 TRBV7-9 many TGTGCCAGCAGCTTACTAGGGACAGAGAACACTGAAGCTTTCTTT CASSLLGTENTEAFF
TRBJ1-1 TRBD1 TRBV12-3/TRBV12-4 many TGTGCCAGCAGTATCCCACAGGGGACGAGGACTGAAGCTTTCTTT CASSIPQGTRTEAFF
TRBJ2-5 NA TRBV4-1 NA TGCGCCAGCAGCCAAGATGGGGCAGGGGGGCAAGAGACCCAGTACTTC CASSQDGAGGQETQYF
TRBJ2-3 NA TRBV6-1 many TGTGCCAGCGCAAGACTAGTAGATACGCAGTATTTT CASARLVDTQYF
TRBJ1-1 NA TRBV14 NA TGTGCCAGCAGCTCAGACCCGAACACTGAAGCTTTCTTT CASSSDPNTEAFF
TRBJ1-1 NA TRBV10-3 many TGTGCCATCAGCGGGGGGAGGAACACTGAAGCTTTCTTT CAISGGRNTEAFF
TRBJ2-7 NA TRBV5-1 NA TGCGCCAGCAGCACCCGGGACGGCCGCTACGAGCAGTACTTC CASSTRDGRYEQYF
TRBJ2-1 TRBD2 TRBV27 NA TGTGCCAGCAGTCCCAAAGCGGGAGTCGTATATGAGCAGTTCTTC CASSPKAGVVYEQFF
TRBJ1-5 NA TRBV28 many TGTGCCAGCAGTTTAGGGGTGGGGAGTACTCAGCCCCAGCATTTT CASSLGVGSTQPQHF
TRBJ1-5 NA TRBV7-2 NA TGTGCCAGCAGCTCCTCGGGGAAAATGAGCAATCAGCCCCAGCATTTT CASSSSGKMSNQPQHF
TRBJ2-2 TRBD2 TRBV28 NA TGTGCCAGCAGTTTCGGACTAGCGGGAGTCACCGGGGAGCTGTTTTTT CASSFGLAGVTGELFF
TRBJ2-2 NA TRBV7-3 many TGTGCCAGCAGCTTAACACGGTCAGGAACGAACACCGGGGAGCTGTTTTTT CASSLTRSGTNTGELFF
TRBJ2-7 TRBD1 TRBV5-1 NA TGCGCCAGCAGCCCCCCACGGGGACAGGCAAACCCCTACGAGCAGTACTTC CASSPPRGQANPYEQYF
TRBJ1-1 NA TRBV5-8 NA TGTGCCAGCAGCTTCGAATGGGGGCTGAACACTGAAGCTTTCTTT CASSFEWGLNTEAFF
TRBJ2-1 NA TRBV24-1 many TGTGCCACCAGTGATTTTGGAGCGAGTTCGAACGATGAGCAGTTCTTC CATSDFGASSNDEQFF
TRBJ2-2 TRBD1 TRBV20-1 NA TGCAGTGCTAGAGATAGGGACAGGGCGAACACCGGGGAGCTGTTTTTT CSARDRDRANTGELFF
TRBJ2-3 NA TRBV7-3 many TGTGCCAGCAGCTTAACGCGGGACTCCACAGATACGCAGTATTTT CASSLTRDSTDTQYF
TRBJ2-7 NA TRBV30 NA TGTGCCTGGAGTGTCCCCAGACACTACTACGAGCAGTACTTC CAWSVPRHYYEQYF
TRBJ1-1 NA TRBV10-3 many TGTGCCATCAGCGGCCCGTTAGGGGTTAGCACTGAAGCTTTCTTT CAISGPLGVSTEAFF
TRBJ2-3 TRBD2 TRBV14 many TGTGCCAGCACCTCCCGGTGGGGCGGGAGACCCGGAGATACGCAGTATTTT CASTSRWGGRPGDTQYF
TRBJ2-1 TRBD2 TRBV7-7 many TGTGCTAGCAGCTTAGCGGGAGGCAGGGCCAATGAGCAGTTCTTC CASSLAGGRANEQFF
TRBJ2-3 TRBD2 TRBV20-1 NA TGCAGTGCTAGAGAAGCGGGAGTTAACCCAGATACGCAGTATTTT CSAREAGVNPDTQYF
TRBJ1-2 NA TRBV5-4 NA TGTGCCAGCAGACGGGTGGGCCTGAACTATGGCTACACCTTC CASRRVGLNYGYTF
TRBJ1-4 TRBD1 TRBV5-4 NA TGTGCCAGCAGCCAGACAGGGGATACAACTAATGAAAAACTGTTTTTT CASSQTGDTTNEKLFF
TRBJ1-1 NA TRBV18 many TGTGCCAGCCAGGGACTGGGACAGAACACTGAAGCTTTCTTT CASQGLGQNTEAFF
TRBJ2-2 NA TRBV20-1 few TGCAGTGCTAGACCCACAGGGATGGACACCGGGGAGCTGTTTTTT CSARPTGMDTGELFF
TRBJ2-7 NA TRBV18 NA TGTGCCAGCTCACCCCGTACAGGGCCTTCCTACGAGCAGTACTTC CASSPRTGPSYEQYF
TRBJ2-3 TRBD2 TRBV25-1 NA TGTGCCAGCAGTGACCGAACCGGGACTAGCGTATACACAGATACGCAGTATTTT CASSDRTGTSVYTDTQYF
TRBJ1-6 NA TRBV2 many TGTGCCAGCAGCCGGCGGGATTCACCCCTCCACTTT CASSRRDSPLHF
TRBJ1-3 NA TRBV25-1 NA TGTGCCAGCAGTGCCGGGACGGCAAAGGGCACCATATATTTT CASSAGTAKGTIYF
TRBJ2-7 TRBD2 TRBV28 many TGTGCCAGCAGTTCCTTCGACTTCCTAGCGGGAGGGGGTACGAAAGAGCAGTACTTC CASSSFDFLAGGGTKEQYF
TRBJ2-5 NA TRBV2 NA TGCGCCAGCAGTGCTACAGGCCAAGAGACCCAGTACTTC CASSATGQETQYF
TRBJ2-2 TRBD2 TRBV10-1 once TGCGCCAGCAGTAGCGGGAGTAACGGGGAGCTGTTTTTT CASSSGSNGELFF
TRBJ1-5 NA TRBV11-2 many TGTGCCAGCAGCTTAGGTGTGAGCAATCAGCCCCAGCATTTT CASSLGVSNQPQHF
TRBJ2-2 NA TRBV3-1 NA TGTGCCAGCAGCCAGATGGGTGGGACGAACACCGGGGAGCTGTTTTTT CASSQMGGTNTGELFF
TRBJ1-5 TRBD1 TRBV7-9 many TGTGCCAGCAGCGCCACAGGGGGCGGCAATCAGCCCCAGCATTTT CASSATGGGNQPQHF
TRBJ2-7 NA TRBV19 NA TGTGCCAGTAGTTCCCCATCAACCACGCGGGACAACGAGCAGTACTTC CASSSPSTTRDNEQYF
TRBJ2-1 TRBD2 TRBV20-1 few TGCAGTGCTAGAAAACTAGCGGCACAATACAATGAGCAGTTCTTC CSARKLAAQYNEQFF
TRBJ2-3 TRBD2 TRBV19 NA TGTGCCAGTAGTATGGCTAGCGGGAGCCCAGATACGCAGTATTTT CASSMASGSPDTQYF
TRBJ2-3 TRBD2 TRBV20-1 few TGCAGTGCCAAGGGACTAGCGGGAGGCCCGGGGGATACGCAGTATTTT CSAKGLAGGPGDTQYF
TRBJ2-3 TRBD2 TRBV20-1 many TGCAGTGCTAGAGAGCGGGAGTGGGACACAGATACGCAGTATTTT CSAREREWDTDTQYF
TRBJ2-1 TRBD1 TRBV9 NA TGTGCCAGCAGCACCGGACAGGGAACGCCTGAGCAGTTCTTC CASSTGQGTPEQFF
TRBJ1-5 NA TRBV30 few TGTGCCTGGAGTGCGAGCCGGGGGGCCCTCAATCAGCCCCAGCATTTT CAWSASRGALNQPQHF
TRBJ2-1 NA TRBV7-9 few TGTGCCAGCAGCTTATTACTATATGAGCAGTTCTTC CASSLLLYEQFF
TRBJ2-3 TRBD1 TRBV7-9 many TGTGCCCCGGGACAGGGGGCATCAGATACGCAGTATTTT CAPGQGASDTQYF